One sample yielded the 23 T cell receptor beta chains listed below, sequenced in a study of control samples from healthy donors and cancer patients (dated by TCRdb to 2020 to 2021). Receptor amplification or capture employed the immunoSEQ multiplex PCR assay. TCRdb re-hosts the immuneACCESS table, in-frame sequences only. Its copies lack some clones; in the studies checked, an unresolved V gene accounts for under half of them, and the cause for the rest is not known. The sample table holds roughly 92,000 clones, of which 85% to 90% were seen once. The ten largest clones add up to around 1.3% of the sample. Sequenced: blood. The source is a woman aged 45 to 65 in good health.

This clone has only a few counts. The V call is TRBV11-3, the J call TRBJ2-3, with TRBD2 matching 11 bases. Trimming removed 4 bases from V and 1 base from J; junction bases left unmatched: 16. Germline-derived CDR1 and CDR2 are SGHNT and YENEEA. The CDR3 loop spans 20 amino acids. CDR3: CASSSLVPLSGRGGTDTQYF. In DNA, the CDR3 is TGTGCCAGCAGCTCCCTAGTACCCCTTAGCGGGAGGGGCGGCACAGATACGCAGTATTTT.

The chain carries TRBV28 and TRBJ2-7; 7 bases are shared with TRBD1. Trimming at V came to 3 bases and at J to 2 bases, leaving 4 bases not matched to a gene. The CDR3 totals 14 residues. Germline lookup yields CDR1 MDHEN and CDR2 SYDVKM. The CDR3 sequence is CASSFSTGAYEQYF. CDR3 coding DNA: TGTGCCAGCAGTTTCAGTACAGGGGCCTACGAGCAGTACTTC. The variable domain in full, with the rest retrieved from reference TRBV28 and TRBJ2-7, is DVKVTQSSRYLVKRTGEKVFLECVQDMDHENMFWYRQDPGLGLRLIYFSYDVKMKEKGDIPEGYSVSREKKERFSLILESASTNQTSMYLCASSFSTGAYEQYFGPGTRLTVT.

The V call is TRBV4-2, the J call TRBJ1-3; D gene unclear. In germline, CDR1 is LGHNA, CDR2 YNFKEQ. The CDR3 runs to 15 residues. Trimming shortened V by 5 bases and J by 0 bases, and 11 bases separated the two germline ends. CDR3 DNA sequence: TGTGCCAGCAGCTTAGCAGGAGGCTCTGGAAACACCATATATTTT. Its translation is CASSLAGGSGNTIYF.

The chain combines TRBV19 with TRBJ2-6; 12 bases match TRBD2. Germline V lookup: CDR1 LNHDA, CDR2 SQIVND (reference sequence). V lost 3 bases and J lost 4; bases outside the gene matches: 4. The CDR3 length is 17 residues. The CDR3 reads CASSMGTSGSGANVLTF. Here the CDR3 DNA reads TGTGCCAGTAGTATGGGGACTAGCGGGTCCGGGGCCAACGTCCTGACTTTC.

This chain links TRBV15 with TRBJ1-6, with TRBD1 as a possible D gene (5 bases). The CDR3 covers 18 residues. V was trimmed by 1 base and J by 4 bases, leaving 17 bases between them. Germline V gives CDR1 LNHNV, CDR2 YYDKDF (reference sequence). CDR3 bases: TGTGCCACCAGCAGAGGAGGCGTGGGACGCCTTTATAATTCACCCCTCCACTTT. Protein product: CATSRGGVGRLYNSPLHF.

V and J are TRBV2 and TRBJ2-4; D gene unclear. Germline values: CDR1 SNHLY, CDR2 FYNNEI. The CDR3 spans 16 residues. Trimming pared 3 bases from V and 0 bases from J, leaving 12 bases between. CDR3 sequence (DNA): TGTGCCAGCAGTGAGGATCTCGGGTTAGCCAAAAACATTCAGTACTTC. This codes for CASSEDLGLAKNIQYF.

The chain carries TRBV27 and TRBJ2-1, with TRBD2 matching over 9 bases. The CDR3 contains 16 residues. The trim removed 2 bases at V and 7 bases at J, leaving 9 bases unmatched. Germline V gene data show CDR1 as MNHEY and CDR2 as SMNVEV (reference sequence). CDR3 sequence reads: CASSLGAGGRRNEQFF. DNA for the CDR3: TGTGCCAGCAGTTTAGGAGCGGGAGGAAGGAGGAATGAGCAGTTCTTC.

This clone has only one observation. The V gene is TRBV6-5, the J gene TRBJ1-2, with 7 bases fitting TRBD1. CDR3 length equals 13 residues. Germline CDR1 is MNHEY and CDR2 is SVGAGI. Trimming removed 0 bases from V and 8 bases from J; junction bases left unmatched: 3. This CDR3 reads CASSYSTGQGYTF. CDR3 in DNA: TGTGCCAGCAGTTACTCGACAGGGCAAGGCTACACCTTC.

CDR3 residues: CASSLQGPNYGYTF. Written as DNA, the CDR3 is TGCGCCAGCAGCTTACAGGGCCCCAACTATGGCTACACCTTC. This rearrangement joins TRBV5-1 to TRBJ1-2, with D possibly being TRBD1 (6 bases). This CDR3 region has 14 residues. Trimming removed 2 bases at V and 2 bases at J, with 10 bases between. Germline V gives CDR1 SGHRS, CDR2 YFSETQ.

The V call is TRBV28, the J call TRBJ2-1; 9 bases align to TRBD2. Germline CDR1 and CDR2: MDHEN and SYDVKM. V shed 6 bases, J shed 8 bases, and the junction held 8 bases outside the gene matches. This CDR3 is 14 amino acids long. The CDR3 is CASRAGGPVDEQFF. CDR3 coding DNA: TGTGCCAGCAGGGCGGGAGGGCCAGTCGATGAGCAGTTCTTC.

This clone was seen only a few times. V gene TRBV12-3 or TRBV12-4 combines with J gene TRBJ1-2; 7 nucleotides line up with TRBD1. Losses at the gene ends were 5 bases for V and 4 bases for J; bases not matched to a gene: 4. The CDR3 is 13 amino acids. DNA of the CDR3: TGTGCCAGCAGTAGACAGGGTAGCTATGGCTACACCTTC. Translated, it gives CASSRQGSYGYTF.

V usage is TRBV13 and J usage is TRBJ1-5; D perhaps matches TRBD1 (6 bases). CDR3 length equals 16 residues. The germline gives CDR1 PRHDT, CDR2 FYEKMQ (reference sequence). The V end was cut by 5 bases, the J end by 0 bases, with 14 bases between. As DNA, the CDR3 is TGTGCCAGCAGCCCGGGGGGCAGTGATAGCAATCAGCCCCAGCATTTT. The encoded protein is CASSPGGSDSNQPQHF.

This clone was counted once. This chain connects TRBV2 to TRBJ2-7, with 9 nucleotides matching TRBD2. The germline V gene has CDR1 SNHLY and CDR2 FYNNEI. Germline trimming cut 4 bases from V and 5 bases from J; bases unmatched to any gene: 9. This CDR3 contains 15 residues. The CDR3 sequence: CASSASGTSYHEQYF. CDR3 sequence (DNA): TGTGCCAGCAGTGCGTCCGGGACTAGCTACCACGAGCAGTACTTC.

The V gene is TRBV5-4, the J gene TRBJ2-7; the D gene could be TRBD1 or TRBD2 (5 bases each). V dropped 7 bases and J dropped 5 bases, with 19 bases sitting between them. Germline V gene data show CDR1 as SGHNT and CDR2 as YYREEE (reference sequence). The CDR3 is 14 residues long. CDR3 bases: TGTGCCAGCGCGAACCTGGGGGTAACGGACGAGCAGTACTTC. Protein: CASANLGVTDEQYF.

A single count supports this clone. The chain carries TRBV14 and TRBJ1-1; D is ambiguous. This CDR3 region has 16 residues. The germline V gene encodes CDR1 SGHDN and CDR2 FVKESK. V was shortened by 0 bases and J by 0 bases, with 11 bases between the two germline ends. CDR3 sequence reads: CASSQDRLLMNTEAFF. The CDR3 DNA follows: TGTGCCAGCAGCCAAGATCGGCTTTTGATGAACACTGAAGCTTTCTTT.

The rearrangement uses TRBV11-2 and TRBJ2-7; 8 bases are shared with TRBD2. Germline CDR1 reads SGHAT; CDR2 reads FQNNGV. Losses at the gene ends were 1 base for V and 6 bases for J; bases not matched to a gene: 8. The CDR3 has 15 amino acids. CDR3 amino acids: CASSLARAGAIEQYF. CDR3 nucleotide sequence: TGTGCCAGCAGCTTAGCTCGAGCGGGGGCAATCGAGCAGTACTTC.

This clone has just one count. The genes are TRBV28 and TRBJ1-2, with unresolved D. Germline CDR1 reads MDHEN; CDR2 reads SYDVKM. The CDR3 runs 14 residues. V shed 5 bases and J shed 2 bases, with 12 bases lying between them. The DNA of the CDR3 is TGTGCCAGCAGTCCATTAGTCAAAAACTATGGCTACACCTTC. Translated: CASSPLVKNYGYTF.

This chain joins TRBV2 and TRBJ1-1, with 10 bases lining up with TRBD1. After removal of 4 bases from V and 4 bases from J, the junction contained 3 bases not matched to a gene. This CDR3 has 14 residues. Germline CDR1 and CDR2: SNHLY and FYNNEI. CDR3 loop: CASSGQGARTEAFF. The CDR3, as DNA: TGTGCCAGCAGTGGACAGGGGGCACGCACTGAAGCTTTCTTT.

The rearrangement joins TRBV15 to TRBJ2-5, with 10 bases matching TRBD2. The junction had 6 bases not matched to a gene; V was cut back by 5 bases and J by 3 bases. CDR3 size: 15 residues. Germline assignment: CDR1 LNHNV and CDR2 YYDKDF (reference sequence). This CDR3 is CATSGGLAGEETQYF. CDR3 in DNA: TGTGCCACCAGCGGGGGCCTAGCGGGAGAAGAGACCCAGTACTTC.

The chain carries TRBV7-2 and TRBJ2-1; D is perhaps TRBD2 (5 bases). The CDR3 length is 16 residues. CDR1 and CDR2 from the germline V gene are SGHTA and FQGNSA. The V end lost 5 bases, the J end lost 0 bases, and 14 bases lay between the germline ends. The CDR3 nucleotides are TGTGCCAGCAGCCTACCCAGCGGTCCCTCCTACAATGAGCAGTTCTTC. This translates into CASSLPSGPSYNEQFF.

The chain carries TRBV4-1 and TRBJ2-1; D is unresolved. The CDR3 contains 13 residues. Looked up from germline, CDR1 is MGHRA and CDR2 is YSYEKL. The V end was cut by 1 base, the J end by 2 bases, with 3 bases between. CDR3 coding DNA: TGCGCCAGCAGCCAAGTTACCTACAATGAGCAGTTCTTC. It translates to CASSQVTYNEQFF.

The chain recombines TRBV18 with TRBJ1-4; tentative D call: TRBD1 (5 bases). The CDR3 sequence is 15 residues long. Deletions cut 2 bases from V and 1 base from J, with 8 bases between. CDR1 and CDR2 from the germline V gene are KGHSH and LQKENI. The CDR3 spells CASSPARETNEKLFF. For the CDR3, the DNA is TGTGCCAGCTCACCAGCCAGGGAAACTAATGAAAAACTGTTTTTT.

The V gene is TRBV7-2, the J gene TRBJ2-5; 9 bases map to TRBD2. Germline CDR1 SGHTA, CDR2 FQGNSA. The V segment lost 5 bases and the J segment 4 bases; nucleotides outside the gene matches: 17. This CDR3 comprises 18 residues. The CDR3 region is CASSPSGLATGGRETQYF. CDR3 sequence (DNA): TGTGCCAGCAGCCCTTCGGGACTAGCAACGGGGGGGAGAGAGACCCAGTACTTC. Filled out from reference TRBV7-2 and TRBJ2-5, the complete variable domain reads GAGVSQSPSNKVTEKGKDVELRCDPISGHTALYWYRQSLGQGLEFLIYFQGNSAPDKSGLPSDRFSAERTGGSVSTLTIQRTQQEDSAVYLCASSPSGLATGGRETQYFGPGTRLLVL.